This TCR beta chain was identified in a study of control samples from healthy donors and cancer patients (dated by TCRdb to the early 2020s). A word on this clone: Its antigen is not yet known. Base qualities are not provided; no much larger clone lies one nucleotide away.

The method behind the library was the immunoSEQ multiplex PCR assay. The clones in this table, taken by TCRdb from immuneACCESS, are in-frame only. Not every clone is retained; where verified, under half of the shortfall comes from an unresolved V gene, and the cause of the rest is unknown. For this sample the table gives 100,000 to 130,000 clones, of which approximately 82% were detected only once. Roughly 6.5% of the sample lies in the top ten. The CDR3 spans 18 residues, from the cysteine through the phenylalanine. The DNA shown is the 54-base CDR3, in frame from base 1. According to the germline V gene (reference sequence), CDR1 reads DFQATT and CDR2 reads SNEGSKA. Here V drops 3 bases and J drops 5 bases, and the junction holds 19 bases not matched to any gene.

The sequenced sample was blood. The chain couples TRBV20-1 to TRBJ2-3, with 8 central nucleotides matching TRBD2. This clonotype was sampled from a man aged 18 to 29 in good health. CDR3 reads: CSASLKGGGNLFGDTQYF. Read as DNA, the sequence is TGCAGTGCTAGTCTAAAGGGCGGGGGGAATCTTTTTGGAGATACGCAGTATTTT.